A single sample is the source of the 10 T cell receptor beta chains below, sequenced in a study of T cells expressing NK-cell markers. TCRdb re-called the 5' RACE reads and shows each CDR3 protein once, DNA omitted. The sample table sets out some 140,000 distinct CDR3 sequences. The sequenced material came from blood T cells: a sorted CD56 or NKG2C T cell subset, CD4+ or CD8+ T cells, or bulk PBMC T cells (not recorded which). Receptors were obtained from a woman aged 50 to 60 in good health.

The rearrangement uses TRBV19 and TRBJ1-1. The CDR3 is made up of 16 amino acids. Per the germline V gene, CDR1 is LNHDA and CDR2 is SQIVND (reference sequence). The CDR3 reads CASSTGLSEVDTEAFF.

The genes are TRBV9 and TRBJ2-3. Per germline, CDR1 SGDLS and CDR2 YYNGEE. The CDR3 is 14 amino acids. CDR3 sequence: CASSPRGHSDTQYF.

CDR3 region: CASSLRTGTDIAKNIQYF. The chain uses TRBV5-1 and TRBJ2-4; TCRdb gives TRBD1 as the D gene, but with no DNA this cannot be confirmed. The CDR3 sequence is 18 residues long. Germline V CDR1 and CDR2: SGHRS, YFSETQ.

The rearrangement links TRBV29-1 to TRBJ2-5; TCRdb gives TRBD1 as the D gene, but with no DNA this cannot be confirmed. The CDR3 is 16 residues long. Germline CDR1 reads SQVTM; CDR2 reads ANQGSEA. The CDR3 sequence is CSVGWGSGQAQETQYF.

The chain employs TRBV24-1 and TRBJ2-2; TCRdb selects TRBD2, and the lack of DNA leaves this call unchecked. Per the germline V gene, CDR1 is KGHDR and CDR2 is SFDVKD. The CDR3 covers 14 residues. The CDR3 sequence: CATSRLADHGELFF.

This chain uses TRBV27 with TRBJ2-7; the TCRdb D gene call, TRBD2, has no DNA to confirm it. The V gene's germline CDR1 is MNHEY and CDR2 SMNVEV (reference sequence). The CDR3 runs to 15 residues. The chain's CDR3 is CASSSSGGPGYEQYF.

The chain employs TRBV5-1 and TRBJ1-2. The CDR3 sequence is 14 residues long. Germline loops: CDR1 SGHRS, CDR2 YFSETQ. This chain's CDR3 is CASSPGGVGYGYTF. Drawing the rest from reference TRBV5-1 and TRBJ1-2, the complete variable domain is KAGVTQTPRYLIKTRGQQVTLSCSPISGHRSVSWYQQTPGQGLQFLFEYFSETQRNKGNFPGRFSGRQFSNSRSEMNVSTLELGDSALYLCASSPGGVGYGYTFGSGTRLTVV.

This chain uses TRBV5-1 with TRBJ1-5. The V gene's germline CDR1 is SGHRS and CDR2 YFSETQ. The CDR3 length is 18 residues. This CDR3 reads CASSLGGRDKTFNQPQHF.

The CDR3 sequence is CASSPLGGVYNEQFF. The V call is TRBV5-1, the J call TRBJ2-1; the TCRdb call, TRBD2, lacks DNA for checking. The CDR3 spans 15 residues. CDR1 SGHRS and CDR2 YFSETQ come from the germline V gene.

This chain uses TRBV9 with TRBJ2-3; lacking DNA, the TRBD2 call made by TCRdb goes unchecked. CDR1 SGDLS and CDR2 YYNGEE come from the germline V gene. The CDR3 is 19 residues long. The CDR3 spells CASSGYGTSDMKMPDTQYF.